The clone carrying this TCR beta chain was recorded many times. Its specificity is not known. The source material, RNA transcripts, was used to amplify TCR beta CDR3 regions. First-round RT-PCR with HTBI primers amplified the TCR CDR3 region. One entry per CDR3 protein results from TCRdb running MiXCR on the multiplex PCR reads. The top ten hold approximately 26% of the sample, which has some 510,000 distinct CDR3 sequences, under 25% seen once. This CDR3 is 14 amino acids long. Germline V gene data show CDR1 as MDHEN and CDR2 as SYDVKM. Trimming shortened V by 7 bases and J by 1 base, and 13 bases separated the two germline ends. The data belong to a study of T cells in Graves' hyperthyroidism and ophthalmopathy. Whole-study findings and limits: Ophthalmopathy was told apart from stable hyperthyroidism by a 13 V-J model.

The definition of stable Graves' hyperthyroidism was no ophthalmopathy progression within 18 months. The chain combines TRBV28 with TRBJ1-1; D call uncertain. Sequencing was done on a sample of blood. The TCR was taken from a man younger than 30 with Graves' hyperthyroidism. In nucleotides, the CDR3 is TGTGCCAGCACCTTCCCCCGGGGGAACACTGAAGCTTTCTTT. Its translation: CASTFPRGNTEAFF.